This T cell receptor (beta chain) was sequenced for a study of Ad26.COV2.S vaccination and SARS-CoV-2 variants. Trimming pared 4 bases from V and 0 bases from J, leaving 7 bases between. Germline V CDR1 and CDR2: SGHRS, YFSETQ. The CDR3 extends over 13 amino acids. As for this clone: The sample has other DNA sequences that encode this CDR3 too.

This table comes from immunoSEQ multiplex PCR, and its TCRdb copy is limited to in-frame clones, with some not included. This sample has 430,000 or so clones, with about 88% found just once. Treatment indicated: some 20 received Ad26.COV2.S at low or high dose, single or two shots; roughly five received placebo; per-sample allocation not given. Sampling occurred on day 63 after the first vaccine or placebo injection. This specimen was peripheral blood, taken in a trial of Ad26.COV2.S vaccine versus placebo. The clonotype comes from a person aged 18-60 years who received the Ad26.COV2.S COVID-19 vaccine or a placebo. The V and J genes are TRBV5-1 and TRBJ1-1; D is uncertain. The CDR3 DNA sequence: TGCGCCAGCAGCCTGCAGTTGAACACTGAAGCTTTCTTT. Its protein product is CASSLQLNTEAFF.